The next 18 T cell receptor beta chains were all read from a single sample in a study of blood T cells in healthy people across ages. With a J-beta primer mix and a sample-barcoded 5' primer, a second PCR ran about 7 to 12 cycles. TCRdb reprocessed the 5' RACE reads via MiXCR and lists one record per CDR3 protein. The table lists 2 million or so distinct CDR3 sequences, around half of them singletons, with 2% to 2.5% in the top ten. Sequencing was performed on blood. These receptors all stem from a woman aged 40-49 years in good health.

The V gene is TRBV5-1, the J gene TRBJ2-4, with 10 bases that match TRBD1. Germline V gives CDR1 SGHRS, CDR2 YFSETQ. V was clipped by 0 bases and J by 13 bases; unmatched bases: 13. The CDR3 sequence is 16 residues long. This chain's CDR3 is CASSLGLSGQGMMQYF. Here the CDR3 DNA reads TGCGCCAGCAGCTTGGGTCTGTCGGGACAGGGGATGATGCAGTACTTC.

The V and J genes are TRBV7-2 and TRBJ1-6; D ambiguous. CDR3 length: 16 amino acids. The V end lost 5 bases, the J end lost 0 bases, and 11 bases lay between the germline ends. Germline-derived CDR1 and CDR2 are SGHTA and FQGNSA. CDR3 protein: CASSIRISSYNSPLHF. The DNA of the CDR3 is TGTGCCAGCAGCATACGGATCAGCTCCTATAATTCACCCCTCCACTTT. Looking up the rest from reference TRBV7-2 and TRBJ1-6 gives the full variable domain: GAGVSQSPSNKVTEKGKDVELRCDPISGHTALYWYRQSLGQGLEFLIYFQGNSAPDKSGLPSDRFSAERTGGSVSTLTIQRTQQEDSAVYLCASSIRISSYNSPLHFGNGTRLTVT.

V gene TRBV7-9 combines with J gene TRBJ2-5; TRBD1 matches at 9 bases. J lost 4 bases, V lost 6 bases, and 6 bases had no gene match. The length of the CDR3 is 14 residues. CDR1 is SEHNR and CDR2 is FQNEAQ in the germline V gene (reference sequence). CDR3 in DNA: TGTGCCAGCAGAACTGGGACAGGGATAGAGACCCAGTACTTC. Translation: CASRTGTGIETQYF. The full variable domain, with the rest looked up from reference TRBV7-9 and TRBJ2-5, is DTGVSQNPRHKITKRGQNVTFRCDPISEHNRLYWYRQTLGQGPEFLTYFQNEAQLEKSRLLSDRFSAERPKGSFSTLEIQRTEQGDSAMYLCASRTGTGIETQYFGPGTRLLVL.

This clonotype was seen a few times. The chain combines TRBV20-1 with TRBJ2-7; D call uncertain. This CDR3 contains 10 residues. The V end lost 4 bases, the J end lost 6 bases, and 7 bases lay between the germline ends. Germline values: CDR1 DFQATT, CDR2 SNEGSKA (reference sequence). In DNA form, the CDR3 reads TGCAGTGCTACCCGACCCGAGCAGTACTTC. It yields the protein CSATRPEQYF.

The chain has TRBV5-1 and TRBJ2-2; the D gene is possibly TRBD1 (5 bases). The V end lost 5 bases, the J end lost 6 bases, and 14 bases lay between the germline ends. Germline values: CDR1 SGHRS, CDR2 YFSETQ. This CDR3 spans 14 amino acids. The DNA for the CDR3 is TGCGCCAGCAGTCGGGCCACCAGGGCCGGGGAGCTGTTTTTT. As protein: CASSRATRAGELFF.

This clonotype was seen more than once but under ten times. The gene calls are TRBV20-1 and TRBJ1-2; TRBD1 aligns across 8 bases. Germline trimming cut 6 bases from V and 6 bases from J; bases unmatched to any gene: 18. Germline V lookup: CDR1 DFQATT, CDR2 SNEGSKA (reference sequence). CDR3 length: 16 amino acids. The CDR3 DNA reads as TGCAGTGCCCAATTCACGCCAGGACAGGGCTCCGATGGCTACACCTTC. Translated: CSAQFTPGQGSDGYTF.

The CDR3 nucleotides read TGCAGCGCCAACAGGGGGAATACGAACACCGGGGAGCTGTTTTTT. This gives the protein CSANRGNTNTGELFF. This rearrangement joins TRBV29-1 to TRBJ2-2; 8 bases align to TRBD1. CDR1 is SQVTM and CDR2 is ANQGSEA in the germline V gene. V lost 7 bases and J lost 0; bases outside the gene matches: 7. CDR3 length: 15 amino acids.

In this sample, this clonotype turned up a few times. The chain couples TRBV28 to TRBJ2-7; 11 bases agree with TRBD1. Germline-derived CDR1 and CDR2 are MDHEN and SYDVKM. This CDR3 is built from 15 residues. V was clipped by 3 bases and J by 5 bases; unmatched bases: 6. The CDR3 protein is CASSFPGTGGHEQYF. The CDR3 DNA sequence: TGTGCCAGCAGTTTTCCCGGGACAGGGGGTCACGAGCAGTACTTC.

The J gene is TRBJ2-3, the V gene TRBV7-2, with D uncertain. This CDR3 is built from 13 residues. CDR1 is SGHTA, CDR2 FQGNSA, per germline. V shed 5 bases and J shed 7 bases, with 13 bases lying between them. The CDR3 loop reads CASSADRRHTQYF. The CDR3 DNA reads TGTGCCAGCAGCGCCGACCGACGCCATACGCAGTATTTT.

V and J are TRBV7-2 and TRBJ1-2, with D possibly being TRBD1 (6 bases). The V gene lost 5 bases and the J gene lost 5 bases, with 18 bases spanning the gap. The CDR3 consists of 15 residues. CDR1 and CDR2 (germline): SGHTA, FQGNSA. CDR3 residues: CASSPELGGRYGYTF. In nucleotides, the CDR3 is TGTGCCAGCAGCCCCGAGCTGGGGGGCCGTTATGGCTACACCTTC.

This clonotype was picked up a small number of times. V usage is TRBV7-2 and J usage is TRBJ2-7; TRBD1 is a possible D gene (6 bases). Germline V gene lookup returns CDR1 SGHTA and CDR2 FQGNSA. The germline V and J ends were trimmed by 5 bases and 7 bases, with 27 bases remaining between them. There are 17 residues in the CDR3. The CDR3 reads CASSPAGTSSRYNEQYF. DNA of the CDR3: TGTGCCAGCAGCCCAGCCGGGACATCATCTCGCTACAATGAGCAGTACTTC.

This clonotype was seen repeatedly, ten times or more. This chain connects TRBV2 to TRBJ2-3, with 7 bases lining up with TRBD1. Germline values: CDR1 SNHLY, CDR2 FYNNEI. The junction had 12 bases not matched to a gene; V was cut back by 5 bases and J by 4 bases. The CDR3 is 16 residues long. CDR3 residues: CASSSGTARASDTQYF. CDR3 DNA sequence: TGTGCCAGCAGTTCCGGGACAGCGAGAGCTTCAGATACGCAGTATTTT.

This sequence joins TRBV10-3 and TRBJ1-1; D might be TRBD1 (5 bases). The CDR3 runs 15 residues. Germline loops: CDR1 ENHRY, CDR2 SYGVKD. V dropped 4 bases and J dropped 1 base, with 13 bases sitting between them. The CDR3 DNA reads TGTGCCATCAGTGCAGTTACCGGGACGAACACTGAAGCTTTCTTT. Translation gives CAISAVTGTNTEAFF.

This chain links TRBV10-3 with TRBJ2-1; D gene uncertain. The ends were cut back, 4 bases at V and 5 bases at J, with 9 bases in the middle. The germline V gene encodes CDR1 ENHRY and CDR2 SYGVKD. The CDR3 is made up of 13 amino acids. The CDR3 region is CAISAVGDNEQFF. In DNA form, the CDR3 reads TGTGCCATCAGTGCAGTTGGGGACAATGAGCAGTTCTTC.

This clonotype was seen more than once but under ten times. This chain connects TRBV6-2 or TRBV6-3 to TRBJ2-3; 11 positions match TRBD2. The J segment lost 2 bases and the V segment lost 2 bases, leaving 12 bases of the junction unmatched. The germline gives CDR1 MNHEY, CDR2 SVGEGT. This CDR3 has 19 residues. CDR3 sequence reads: CASSYRLGLAGDFTDTQYF. The CDR3 DNA follows: TGTGCCAGCAGTTACCGCCTTGGACTAGCGGGCGACTTCACAGATACGCAGTATTTT.

The V gene is TRBV18, the J gene TRBJ1-1, with D possibly matching TRBD1 (5 bases). Germline V gene lookup returns CDR1 KGHSH and CDR2 LQKENI. The V gene lost 0 bases and the J gene lost 7 bases, with 15 bases spanning the gap. The CDR3 runs 15 residues. CDR3 region: CASSPPQTATNEAFF. In DNA form, the CDR3 reads TGTGCCAGCTCACCACCGCAGACAGCAACCAATGAAGCTTTCTTT.

The rearrangement links TRBV6-5 to TRBJ1-2; TRBD1 matches 9 bases. Germline loops: CDR1 MNHEY, CDR2 SVGAGI. CDR3 length equals 16 residues. Trimming at V came to 1 base and at J to 1 base, leaving 4 bases not matched to a gene. CDR3 in amino acids: CASSYWTGAGNYGYTF. CDR3 sequence (DNA): TGTGCCAGCAGTTACTGGACAGGGGCTGGTAACTATGGCTACACCTTC.

This chain uses TRBV28 with TRBJ2-6, with D perhaps TRBD1 (5 bases). The CDR3 sequence is 18 residues long. V was pared by 0 bases and J by 2 bases, with 14 bases between. Germline V gene data show CDR1 as MDHEN and CDR2 as SYDVKM. The chain's CDR3 is CASSLWGPSVAGANVLTF. The CDR3 coding sequence is TGTGCCAGCAGTTTATGGGGGCCCTCTGTGGCTGGGGCCAACGTCCTGACTTTC.